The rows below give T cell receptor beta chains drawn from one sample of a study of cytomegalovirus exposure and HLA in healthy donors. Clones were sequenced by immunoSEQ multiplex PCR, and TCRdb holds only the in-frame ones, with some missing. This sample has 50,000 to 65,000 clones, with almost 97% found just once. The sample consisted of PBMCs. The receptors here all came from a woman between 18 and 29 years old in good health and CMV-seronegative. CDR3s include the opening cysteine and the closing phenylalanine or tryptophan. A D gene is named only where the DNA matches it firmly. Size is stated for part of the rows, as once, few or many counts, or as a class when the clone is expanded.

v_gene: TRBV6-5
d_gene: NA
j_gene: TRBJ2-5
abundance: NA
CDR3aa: CASRWGLSQETQYF
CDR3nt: TGTGCCAGCAGGTGGGGGCTGTCCCAGGAGACCCAGTACTTC

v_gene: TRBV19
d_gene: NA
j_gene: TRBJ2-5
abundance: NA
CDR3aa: CASSIVWVRGSETQYF
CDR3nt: TGTGCCAGTAGTATCGTTTGGGTCAGGGGATCTGAGACCCAGTACTTC

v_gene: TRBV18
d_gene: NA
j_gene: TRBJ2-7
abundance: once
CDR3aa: CASSPATYEQYF
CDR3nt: TGTGCCAGCTCACCCGCGACCTACGAGCAGTACTTC

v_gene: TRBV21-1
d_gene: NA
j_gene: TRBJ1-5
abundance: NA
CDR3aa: CASSKSRGTEHSNQPQHF
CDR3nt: TGTGCCAGCAGCAAGAGTCGCGGGACGGAACATAGCAATCAGCCCCAGCATTTT

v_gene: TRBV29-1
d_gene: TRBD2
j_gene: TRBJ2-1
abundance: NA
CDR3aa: CSVEGGTSGAVEQFF
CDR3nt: TGCAGCGTTGAAGGGGGGACTAGCGGGGCCGTTGAGCAGTTCTTC

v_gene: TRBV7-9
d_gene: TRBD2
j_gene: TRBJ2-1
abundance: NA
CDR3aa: CASRRSTSGNSYNEQFF
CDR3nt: TGTGCCAGCCGGAGAAGCACAAGCGGGAACTCCTACAATGAGCAGTTCTTC

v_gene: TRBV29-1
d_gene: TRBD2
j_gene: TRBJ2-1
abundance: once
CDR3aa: CSAYGAGGVAEQFF
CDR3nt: TGCAGCGCCTACGGAGCGGGAGGGGTGGCTGAGCAGTTCTTC

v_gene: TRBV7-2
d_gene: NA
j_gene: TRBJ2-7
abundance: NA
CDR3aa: CASSAGPFSSYEQYF
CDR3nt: TGTGCCAGCAGCGCGGGACCGTTCAGCTCCTACGAGCAGTACTTC

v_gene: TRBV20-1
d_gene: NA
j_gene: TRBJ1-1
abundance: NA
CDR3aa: CSANSDTEAFF
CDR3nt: TGCAGTGCTAACTCCGACACTGAAGCTTTCTTT

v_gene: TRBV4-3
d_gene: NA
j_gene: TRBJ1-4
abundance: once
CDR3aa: CASSPGTATNEKLFF
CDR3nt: TGCGCCAGCAGCCCCGGGACTGCAACTAATGAAAAACTGTTTTTT

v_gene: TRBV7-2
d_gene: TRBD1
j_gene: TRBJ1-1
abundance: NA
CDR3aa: CASSPPPDRASFF
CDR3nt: TGTGCCAGCAGCCCCCCCCCAGACAGGGCGTCTTTCTTT

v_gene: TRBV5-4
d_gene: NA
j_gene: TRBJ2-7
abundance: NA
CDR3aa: CASSWSPAYEQYF
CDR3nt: TGTGCCAGCAGCTGGAGTCCAGCCTACGAGCAGTACTTC

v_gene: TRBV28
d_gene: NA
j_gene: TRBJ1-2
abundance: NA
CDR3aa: CASSFGGWGYGYTF
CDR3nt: TGTGCCAGCAGCTTCGGGGGGTGGGGCTATGGCTACACCTTC

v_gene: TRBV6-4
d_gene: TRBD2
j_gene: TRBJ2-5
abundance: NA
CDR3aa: CASTRDYPDGETQYF
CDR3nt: TGTGCCAGCACCAGGGACTATCCGGACGGAGAGACCCAGTACTTC

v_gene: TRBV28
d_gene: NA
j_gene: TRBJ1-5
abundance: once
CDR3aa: CASSPRGFGNQPQHF
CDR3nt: TGTGCCAGCAGTCCTCGAGGGTTTGGCAATCAGCCCCAGCATTTT

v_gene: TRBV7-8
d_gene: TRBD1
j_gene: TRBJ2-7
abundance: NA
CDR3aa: CASSPRTGVEQYF
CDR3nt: TGTGCCAGCAGCCCAAGGACAGGGGTGGAGCAGTACTTC

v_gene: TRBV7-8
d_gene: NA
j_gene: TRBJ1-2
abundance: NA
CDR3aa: CASSLGSVPNYGYTF
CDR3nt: TGTGCCAGCAGCTTAGGCTCGGTACCTAACTATGGCTACACCTTC

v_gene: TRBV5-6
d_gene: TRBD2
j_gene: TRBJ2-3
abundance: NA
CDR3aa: CASSPGPSGPVGPDTQYF
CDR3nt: TGTGCCAGCAGCCCTGGTCCTAGCGGGCCCGTGGGCCCAGATACGCAGTATTTT

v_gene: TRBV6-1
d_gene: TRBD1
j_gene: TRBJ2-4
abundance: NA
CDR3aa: CASSGTGTEYF
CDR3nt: TGTGCCAGCAGTGGGACAGGTACGGAGTACTTC

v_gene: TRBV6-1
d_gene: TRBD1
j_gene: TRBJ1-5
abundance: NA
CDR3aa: CASSPGTGWAQPQHF
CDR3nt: TGTGCCAGCAGTCCCGGGACAGGATGGGCTCAGCCCCAGCATTTT

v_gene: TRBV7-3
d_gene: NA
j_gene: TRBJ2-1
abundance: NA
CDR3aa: CASSLRGGASYNEQFF
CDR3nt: TGTGCCAGCAGCTTACGGGGCGGGGCCTCCTACAATGAGCAGTTCTTC

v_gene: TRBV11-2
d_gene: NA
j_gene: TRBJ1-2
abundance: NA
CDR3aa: CASSSEDSNYGYTF
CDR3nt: TGTGCCAGCAGCTCGGAGGACAGTAACTATGGCTACACCTTC

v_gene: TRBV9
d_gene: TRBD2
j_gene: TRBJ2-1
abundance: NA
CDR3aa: CASSVAGGQNEQFF
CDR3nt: TGTGCCAGCAGCGTAGCGGGGGGGCAAAATGAGCAGTTCTTC

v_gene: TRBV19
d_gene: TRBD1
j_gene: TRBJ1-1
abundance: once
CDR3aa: CASSARGQIEAFF
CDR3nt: TGTGCCAGTAGTGCCCGGGGACAGATCGAAGCTTTCTTT

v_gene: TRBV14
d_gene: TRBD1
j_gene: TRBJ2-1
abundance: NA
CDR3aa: CASSHTSRTGASNEQFF
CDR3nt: TGTGCCAGCAGCCACACTTCGCGGACAGGGGCTTCGAATGAGCAGTTCTTC

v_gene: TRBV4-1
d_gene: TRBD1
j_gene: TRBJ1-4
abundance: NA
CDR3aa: CASSQAGQPIPTNEKLFF
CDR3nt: TGCGCCAGCAGCCAAGCGGGACAGCCAATCCCAACTAATGAAAAACTGTTTTTT

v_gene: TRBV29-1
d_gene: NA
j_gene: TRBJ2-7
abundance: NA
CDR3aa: CSVGGPYEQYF
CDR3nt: TGCAGCGTTGGGGGGCCGTACGAGCAGTACTTC

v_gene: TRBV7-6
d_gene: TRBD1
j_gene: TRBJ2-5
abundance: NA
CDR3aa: CASSSDRGVLQETQYF
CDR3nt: TGTGCCAGCAGCTCCGACAGGGGGGTCCTTCAAGAGACCCAGTACTTC

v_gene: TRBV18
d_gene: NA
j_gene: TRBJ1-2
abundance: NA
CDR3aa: CASSPLAFGSSPNYGYTF
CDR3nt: TGTGCCAGCTCACCATTAGCATTTGGGAGCAGCCCGAACTATGGCTACACCTTC

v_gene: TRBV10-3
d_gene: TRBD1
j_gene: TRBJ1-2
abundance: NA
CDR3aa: CAISPDRGGFGYTF
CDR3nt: TGTGCCATCAGCCCCGACAGGGGCGGTTTCGGCTACACCTTC

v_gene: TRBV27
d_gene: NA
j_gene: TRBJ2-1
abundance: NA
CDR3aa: CASGHHPSAEQFF
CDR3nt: TGTGCCAGCGGCCACCACCCTAGCGCCGAGCAGTTCTTC

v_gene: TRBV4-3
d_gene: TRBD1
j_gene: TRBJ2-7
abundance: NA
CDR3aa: CASSQEGSGGGYEQYF
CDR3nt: TGCGCCAGCAGCCAAGAGGGGTCAGGGGGCGGTTACGAGCAGTACTTC

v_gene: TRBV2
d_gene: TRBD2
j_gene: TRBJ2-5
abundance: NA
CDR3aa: CASRVGLAGGSETQYF
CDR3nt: TGTGCCAGCAGGGTGGGACTAGCGGGGGGGAGCGAGACCCAGTACTTC

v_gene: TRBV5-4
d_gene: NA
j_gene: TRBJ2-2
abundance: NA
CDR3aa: CASSPLRENTGELFF
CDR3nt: TGTGCCAGCAGTCCACTGAGGGAGAACACCGGGGAGCTGTTTTTT

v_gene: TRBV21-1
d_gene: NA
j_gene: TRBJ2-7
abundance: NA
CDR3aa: CASSILEVVYEQYF
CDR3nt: TGTGCCAGCAGCATCCTTGAGGTGGTCTACGAGCAGTACTTC

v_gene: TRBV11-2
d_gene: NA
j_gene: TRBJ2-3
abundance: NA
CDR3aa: CASSPASAPVSTDTQYF
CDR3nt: TGTGCCAGCAGCCCGGCGAGCGCCCCCGTTAGCACAGATACGCAGTATTTT

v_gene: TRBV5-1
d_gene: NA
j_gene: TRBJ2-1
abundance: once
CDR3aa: CASSPRTWNEQFF
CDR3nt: TGCGCCAGCAGCCCCCGGACTTGGAATGAGCAGTTCTTC

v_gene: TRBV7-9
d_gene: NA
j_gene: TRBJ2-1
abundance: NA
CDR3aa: CASSSGNSYNEQFF
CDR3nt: TGTGCCAGCAGTAGCGGAAACTCCTACAATGAGCAGTTCTTC

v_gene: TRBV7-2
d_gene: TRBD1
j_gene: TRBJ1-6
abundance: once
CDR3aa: CASSPGQGAPYNSPLHF
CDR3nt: TGTGCCAGCAGCCCCGGACAGGGGGCCCCCTATAATTCACCCCTCCACTTT

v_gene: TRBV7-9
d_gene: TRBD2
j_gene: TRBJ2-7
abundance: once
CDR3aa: CASSLWGGEQYF
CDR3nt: TGTGCCAGCAGCTTGTGGGGGGGGGAGCAGTACTTC

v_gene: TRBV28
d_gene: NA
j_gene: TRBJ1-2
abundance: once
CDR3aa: CASSFLRGAGGYGYTF
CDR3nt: TGTGCCAGCAGTTTTTTAAGGGGGGCCGGGGGGTATGGCTACACCTTC

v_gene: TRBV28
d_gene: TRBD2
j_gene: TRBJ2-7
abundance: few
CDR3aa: CASSPLAGGPYEQYF
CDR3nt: TGTGCCAGCAGCCCTCTAGCGGGAGGGCCCTACGAGCAGTACTTC

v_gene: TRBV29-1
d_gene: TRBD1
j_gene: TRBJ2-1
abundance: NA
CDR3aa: CSASPGQGGYNEQFF
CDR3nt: TGCAGCGCCTCCCCGGGACAGGGGGGCTACAATGAGCAGTTCTTC

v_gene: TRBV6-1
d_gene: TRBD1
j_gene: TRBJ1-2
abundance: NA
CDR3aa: CASRPTGAPNYGYTF
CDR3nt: TGTGCCAGCAGACCGACAGGGGCCCCTAACTATGGCTACACCTTC

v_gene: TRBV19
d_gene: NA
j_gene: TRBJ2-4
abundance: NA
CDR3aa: CASTPGWMGNIQYF
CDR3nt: TGTGCCAGTACCCCCGGGTGGATGGGAAACATTCAGTACTTC

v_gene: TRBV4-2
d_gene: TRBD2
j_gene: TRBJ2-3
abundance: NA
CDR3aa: CASSRWGTSGGRDTQYF
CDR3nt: TGTGCCAGCAGCCGGTGGGGGACTAGCGGGGGAAGGGATACGCAGTATTTT

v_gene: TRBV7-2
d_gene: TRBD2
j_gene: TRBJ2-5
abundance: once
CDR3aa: CASSLAPGGGGQETQYF
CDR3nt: TGTGCCAGCAGCTTAGCGCCGGGGGGAGGAGGCCAAGAGACCCAGTACTTC

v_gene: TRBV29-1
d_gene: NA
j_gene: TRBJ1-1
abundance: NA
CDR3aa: CSVFLQVNTEAFF
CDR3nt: TGCAGCGTTTTTCTGCAGGTGAACACTGAAGCTTTCTTT

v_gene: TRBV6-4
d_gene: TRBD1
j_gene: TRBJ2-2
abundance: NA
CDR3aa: CASSDRDSGELFF
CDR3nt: TGTGCCAGCAGTGACCGGGACAGTGGGGAGCTGTTTTTT

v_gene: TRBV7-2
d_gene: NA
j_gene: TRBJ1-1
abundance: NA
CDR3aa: CASSLKRTEAFF
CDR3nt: TGTGCCAGCAGCTTGAAGAGAACTGAAGCTTTCTTT

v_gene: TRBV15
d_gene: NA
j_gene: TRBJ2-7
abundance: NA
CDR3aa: CATSRGSLGREQYF
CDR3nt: TGTGCCACCAGCAGAGGCTCCCTGGGGCGCGAGCAGTACTTC

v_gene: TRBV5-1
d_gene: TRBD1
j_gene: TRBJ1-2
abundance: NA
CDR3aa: CASSLGQGDGYTF
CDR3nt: TGCGCCAGCAGCTTGGGACAGGGCGATGGCTACACCTTC

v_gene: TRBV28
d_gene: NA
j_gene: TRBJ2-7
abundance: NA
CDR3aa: CASSFRRGARGEQYF
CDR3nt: TGTGCCAGCAGTTTTCGGCGCGGGGCGCGGGGCGAGCAGTACTTC

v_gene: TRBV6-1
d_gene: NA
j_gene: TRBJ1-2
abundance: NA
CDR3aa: CASSGRGPFGGYTF
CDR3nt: TGTGCCAGCAGTGGGCGGGGGCCCTTCGGCGGCTACACCTTC